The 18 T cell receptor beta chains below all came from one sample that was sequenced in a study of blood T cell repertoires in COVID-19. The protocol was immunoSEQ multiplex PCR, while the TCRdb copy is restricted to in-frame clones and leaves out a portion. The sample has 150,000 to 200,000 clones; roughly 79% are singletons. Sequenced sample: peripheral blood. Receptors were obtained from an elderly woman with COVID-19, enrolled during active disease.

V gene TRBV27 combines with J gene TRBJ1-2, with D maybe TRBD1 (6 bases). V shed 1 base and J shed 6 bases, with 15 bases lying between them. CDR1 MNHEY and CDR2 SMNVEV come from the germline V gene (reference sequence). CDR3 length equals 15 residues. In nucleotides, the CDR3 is TGTGCCAGCAGTTTATGGCAGGGGTTTAGGGATGGCTACACCTTC. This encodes CASSLWQGFRDGYTF.

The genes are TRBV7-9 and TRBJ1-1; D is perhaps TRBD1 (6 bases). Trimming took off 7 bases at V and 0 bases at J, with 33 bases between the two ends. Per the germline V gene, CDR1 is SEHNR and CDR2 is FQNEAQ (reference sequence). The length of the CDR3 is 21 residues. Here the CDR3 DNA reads TGTGCCAGCACCCTATTCAGGGGTCCCGTCATGACGGTCTCCATGAACACTGAAGCTTTCTTT. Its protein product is CASTLFRGPVMTVSMNTEAFF.

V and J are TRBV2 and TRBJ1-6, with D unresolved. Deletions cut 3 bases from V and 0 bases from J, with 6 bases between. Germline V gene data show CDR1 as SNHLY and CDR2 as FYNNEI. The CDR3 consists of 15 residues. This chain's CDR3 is CASSEMSSYNSPLHF. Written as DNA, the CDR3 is TGTGCCAGCAGTGAGATGAGCTCCTATAATTCACCCCTCCACTTT. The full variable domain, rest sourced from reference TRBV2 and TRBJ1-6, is EPEVTQTPSHQVTQMGQEVILRCVPISNHLYFYWYRQILGQKVEFLVSFYNNEISEKSEIFDDQFSVERPDGSNFTLKIRSTKLEDSAMYFCASSEMSSYNSPLHFGNGTRLTVT.

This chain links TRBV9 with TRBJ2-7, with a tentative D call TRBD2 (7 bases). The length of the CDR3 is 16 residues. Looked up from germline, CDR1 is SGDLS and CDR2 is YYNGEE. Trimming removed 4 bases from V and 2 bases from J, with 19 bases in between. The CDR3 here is CASSPLGGASPYEQYF. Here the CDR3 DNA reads TGTGCCAGCAGCCCCCTTGGGGGGGCCTCCCCCTACGAGCAGTACTTC.

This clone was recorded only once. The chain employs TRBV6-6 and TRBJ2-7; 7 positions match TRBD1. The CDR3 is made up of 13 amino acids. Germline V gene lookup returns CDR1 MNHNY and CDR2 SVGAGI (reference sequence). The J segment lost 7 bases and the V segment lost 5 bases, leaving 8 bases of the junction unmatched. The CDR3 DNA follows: TGTGCCAGCAGTCGGGGAAGGGGGCTTGAGCAGTACTTC. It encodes CASSRGRGLEQYF.

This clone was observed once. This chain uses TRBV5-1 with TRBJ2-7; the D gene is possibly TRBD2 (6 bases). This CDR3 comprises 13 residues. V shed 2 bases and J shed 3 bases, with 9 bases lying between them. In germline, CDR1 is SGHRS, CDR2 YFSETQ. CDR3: CASSLPGGYEQYF. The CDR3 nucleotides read TGCGCCAGCAGCTTACCCGGGGGCTACGAGCAGTACTTC.

CDR3 in amino acids: CASSPSQGLGTEAFF. Written as DNA, the CDR3 is TGCGCCAGCAGCCCCTCCCAGGGGCTGGGCACTGAAGCTTTCTTT. The chain carries TRBV5-1 and TRBJ1-1, with TRBD1 as a possible D gene (6 bases). The germline V and J ends were trimmed by 4 bases and 4 bases, with 17 bases remaining between them. CDR1 and CDR2 (germline): SGHRS, YFSETQ. The CDR3 has 15 residues.

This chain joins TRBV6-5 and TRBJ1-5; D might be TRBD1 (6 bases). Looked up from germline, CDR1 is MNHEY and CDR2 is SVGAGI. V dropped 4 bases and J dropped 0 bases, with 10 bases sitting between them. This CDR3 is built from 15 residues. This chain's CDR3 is CASSWGQDSNQPQHF. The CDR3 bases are TGTGCCAGCAGTTGGGGACAAGATAGCAATCAGCCCCAGCATTTT.

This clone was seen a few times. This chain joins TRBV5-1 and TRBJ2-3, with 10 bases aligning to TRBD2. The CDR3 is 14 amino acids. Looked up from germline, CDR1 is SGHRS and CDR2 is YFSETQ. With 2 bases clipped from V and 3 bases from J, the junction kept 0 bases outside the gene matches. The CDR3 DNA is TGCGCCAGCAGCTTACTAGCGGGGACAGATACGCAGTATTTT. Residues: CASSLLAGTDTQYF.

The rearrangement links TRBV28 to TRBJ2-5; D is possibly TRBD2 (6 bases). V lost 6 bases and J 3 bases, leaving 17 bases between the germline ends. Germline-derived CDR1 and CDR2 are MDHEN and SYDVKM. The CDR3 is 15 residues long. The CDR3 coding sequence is TGTGCCAGCAGGAATGGGGGGAGAGGGGAAGAGACCCAGTACTTC. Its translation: CASRNGGRGEETQYF. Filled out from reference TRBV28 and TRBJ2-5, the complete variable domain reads DVKVTQSSRYLVKRTGEKVFLECVQDMDHENMFWYRQDPGLGLRLIYFSYDVKMKEKGDIPEGYSVSREKKERFSLILESASTNQTSMYLCASRNGGRGEETQYFGPGTRLLVL.

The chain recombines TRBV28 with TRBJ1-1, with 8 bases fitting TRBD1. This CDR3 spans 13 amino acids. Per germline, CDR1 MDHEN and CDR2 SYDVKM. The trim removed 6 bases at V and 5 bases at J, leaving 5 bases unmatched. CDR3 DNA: TGTGCCAGCAGAGACAGGGGATGGACTGAAGCTTTCTTT. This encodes CASRDRGWTEAFF.

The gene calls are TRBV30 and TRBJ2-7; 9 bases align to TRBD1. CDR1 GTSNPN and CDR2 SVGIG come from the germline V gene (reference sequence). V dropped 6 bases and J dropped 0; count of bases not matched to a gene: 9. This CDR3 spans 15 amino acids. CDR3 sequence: CACSTNRGPSYEQYF. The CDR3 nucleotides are TGTGCCTGCAGTACTAACAGGGGGCCCTCCTACGAGCAGTACTTC. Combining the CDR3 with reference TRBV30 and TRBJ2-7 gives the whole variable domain SQTIHQWPATLVQPVGSPLSLECTVEGTSNPNLYWYRQAAGRGLQLLFYSVGIGQISSEVPQNLSASRPQDRQFILSSKKLLLSDSGFYLCACSTNRGPSYEQYFGPGTRLTVT.

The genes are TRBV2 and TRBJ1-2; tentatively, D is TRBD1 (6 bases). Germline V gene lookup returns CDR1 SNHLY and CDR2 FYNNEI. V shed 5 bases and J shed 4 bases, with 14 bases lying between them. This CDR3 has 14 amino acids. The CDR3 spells CASSPEGVSYGYTF. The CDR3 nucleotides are TGTGCCAGCAGTCCAGAGGGGGTCTCCTATGGCTACACCTTC.

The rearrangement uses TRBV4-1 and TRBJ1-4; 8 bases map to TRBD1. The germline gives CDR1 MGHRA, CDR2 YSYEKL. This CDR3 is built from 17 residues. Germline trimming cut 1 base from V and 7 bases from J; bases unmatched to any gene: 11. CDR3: CASSQGAGGSYGEKLFF. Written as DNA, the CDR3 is TGCGCCAGCAGCCAAGGTGCAGGGGGCAGCTATGGTGAAAAACTGTTTTTT.

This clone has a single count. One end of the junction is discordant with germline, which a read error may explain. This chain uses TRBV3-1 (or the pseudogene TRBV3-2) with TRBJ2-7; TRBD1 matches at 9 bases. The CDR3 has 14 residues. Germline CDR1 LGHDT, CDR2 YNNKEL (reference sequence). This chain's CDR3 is CASSRGTGPRVDDF. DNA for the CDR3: TGTGCCAGCAGCCGAGGGACAGGGCCAAGGGTGGATGACTTC.

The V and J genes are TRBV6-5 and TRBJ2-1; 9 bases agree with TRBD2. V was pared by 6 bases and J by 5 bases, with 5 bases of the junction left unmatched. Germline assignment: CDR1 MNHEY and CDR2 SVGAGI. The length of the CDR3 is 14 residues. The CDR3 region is CASRPSGGNNEQFF. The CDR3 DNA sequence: TGTGCCAGCAGGCCCAGCGGGGGGAACAATGAGCAGTTCTTC.

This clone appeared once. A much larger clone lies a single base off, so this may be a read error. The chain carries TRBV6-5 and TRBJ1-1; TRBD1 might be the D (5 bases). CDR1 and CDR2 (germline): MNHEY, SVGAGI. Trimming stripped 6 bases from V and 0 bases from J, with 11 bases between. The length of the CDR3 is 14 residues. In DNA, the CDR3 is TGTGCCAGCAGACCCGGACATTTGAACACTGAAGCTTTCTTT. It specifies CASRPGHLNTEAFF.

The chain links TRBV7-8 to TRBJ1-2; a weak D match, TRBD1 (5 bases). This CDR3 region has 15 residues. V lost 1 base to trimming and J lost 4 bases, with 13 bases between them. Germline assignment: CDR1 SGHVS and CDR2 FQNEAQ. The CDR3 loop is CASSLVGQLSYGYTF. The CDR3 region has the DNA TGTGCCAGCAGCTTAGTGGGGCAGCTGAGCTATGGCTACACCTTC.